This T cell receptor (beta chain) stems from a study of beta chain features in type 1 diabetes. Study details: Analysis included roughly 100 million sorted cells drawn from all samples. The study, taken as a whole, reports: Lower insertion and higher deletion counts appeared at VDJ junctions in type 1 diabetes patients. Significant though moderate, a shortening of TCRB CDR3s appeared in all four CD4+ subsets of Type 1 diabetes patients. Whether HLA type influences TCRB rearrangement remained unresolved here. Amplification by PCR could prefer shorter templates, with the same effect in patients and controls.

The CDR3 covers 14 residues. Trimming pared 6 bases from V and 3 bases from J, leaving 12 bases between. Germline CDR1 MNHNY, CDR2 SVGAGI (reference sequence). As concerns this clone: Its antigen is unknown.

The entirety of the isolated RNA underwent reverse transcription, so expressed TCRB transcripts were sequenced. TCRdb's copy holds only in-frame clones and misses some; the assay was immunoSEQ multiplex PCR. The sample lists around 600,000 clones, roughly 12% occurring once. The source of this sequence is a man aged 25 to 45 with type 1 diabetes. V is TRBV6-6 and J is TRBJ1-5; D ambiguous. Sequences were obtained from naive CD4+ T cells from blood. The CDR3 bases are TGTGCCAGCAGAGAGACGGGTACCAATCAGCCCCAGCATTTT. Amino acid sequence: CASRETGTNQPQHF.